Listed here are 10 T cell receptor beta chains from one sample, sequenced in a study of technical replicates of blood from several donors. Only in-frame clones appear in the TCRdb table, and some are missing; sequencing was by immunoSEQ multiplex PCR. The repertoire holds 54,000 or so clones, with roughly 92% as singletons. Specimen: T cells isolated from PBMCs. The receptors stem from a human donor in good health.

CDR3 protein: CASSPRSGFGTEAFF. The CDR3, as DNA: TGTGCCAGCAGCCCACGCTCGGGGTTCGGGACTGAAGCTTTCTTT. The chain recombines TRBV5-4 with TRBJ1-1; D gene unclear. Deletions cut 4 bases from V and 5 bases from J, with 18 bases between. The CDR3 has 15 residues. The germline V gene encodes CDR1 SGHNT and CDR2 YYREEE (reference sequence).

The V call is TRBV5-6, the J call TRBJ2-3; 8 bases match TRBD2. Germline values: CDR1 SGHDT, CDR2 YYEEEE. This CDR3 spans 15 amino acids. With V trimmed by 4 bases and J by 6 bases, 10 bases remained unmatched. The CDR3 DNA is TGTGCCAGCAGCATGGCGGGACTAGGGGCGGATACGCAGTATTTT. The encoded protein is CASSMAGLGADTQYF.

The V gene is TRBV7-9, the J gene TRBJ2-4, with D tentatively TRBD2 (5 bases). V lost 5 bases and J lost 9, with 14 bases in between. The length of the CDR3 is 13 residues. Per germline, CDR1 SEHNR and CDR2 FQNEAQ (reference sequence). CDR3 bases: TGTGCCAGCAGCCGTCCGGGAATTGGCATTCAGTACTTC. It encodes CASSRPGIGIQYF.

The chain is built from TRBV18 and TRBJ1-3, with 12 bases that match TRBD1. Germline lookup yields CDR1 KGHSH and CDR2 LQKENI. This CDR3 has 18 amino acids. Losses at the gene ends were 0 bases for V and 2 bases for J; bases not matched to a gene: 5. This CDR3 is CASSPPGQGAETGNTIYF. CDR3 DNA: TGTGCCAGCTCACCACCGGGACAGGGGGCTGAAACTGGAAACACCATATATTTT.

The chain links TRBV5-1 to TRBJ1-2, with TRBD1 identical over 10 bases. After removal of 3 bases from V and 8 bases from J, the junction contained 10 bases not matched to a gene. CDR3 length: 15 amino acids. The V gene's germline CDR1 is SGHRS and CDR2 YFSETQ. CDR3 DNA sequence: TGCGCCAGCAGCTCAAGTCCCGGGACAGGGGACGGCTACACCTTC. Amino acid sequence: CASSSSPGTGDGYTF.

The rearrangement uses TRBV6-5 and TRBJ1-5; TRBD1 aligns across 10 bases. V lost 6 bases, J lost 6 bases, and 5 bases stayed unmatched. The CDR3 runs to 14 residues. The germline V gene has CDR1 MNHEY and CDR2 SVGAGI. The CDR3 DNA reads as TGTGCCAGCAGACCCGGACAGGGGGTTCAGCCCCAGCATTTT. Protein sequence: CASRPGQGVQPQHF.

V is TRBV7-9 and J is TRBJ1-2; D is unresolved. The CDR3 has 11 amino acids. Germline V lookup: CDR1 SEHNR, CDR2 FQNEAQ (reference sequence). V dropped 5 bases and J dropped 3 bases, with 4 bases sitting between them. This chain's CDR3 is CASSPDYGYTF. CDR3 bases: TGTGCCAGCAGCCCCGACTATGGCTACACCTTC.

V usage is TRBV6-5 and J usage is TRBJ1-3; TRBD1 is a possible D gene (5 bases). V was shortened by 4 bases and J by 1 base, with 14 bases between the two germline ends. The V gene's germline CDR1 is MNHEY and CDR2 SVGAGI. The CDR3 is 16 residues long. This CDR3 is CASSLAWRGSGNTIYF. The CDR3 DNA reads as TGTGCCAGCAGTTTAGCTTGGAGGGGTTCTGGAAACACCATATATTTT.

The chain carries TRBV5-4 and TRBJ1-1; weak D call: TRBD1 (6 bases). Germline loops: CDR1 SGHNT, CDR2 YYREEE (reference sequence). V was pared by 3 bases and J by 2 bases, with 17 bases between. This CDR3 has 16 residues. The CDR3: CASSSRETGPNTEAFF. CDR3 sequence (DNA): TGTGCCAGCAGCTCCCGTGAGACAGGACCCAACACTGAAGCTTTCTTT.

The V call is TRBV28, the J call TRBJ2-7; 7 nucleotides line up with TRBD1. The CDR3 contains 14 residues. Germline CDR1 reads MDHEN; CDR2 reads SYDVKM. The V gene end was trimmed by 4 bases and the J gene end by 9 bases; junction bases not matched to a gene: 12. This CDR3 is CASSSSGTAPSQYF. CDR3 nucleotides: TGTGCCAGCAGTTCGTCCGGGACAGCCCCTTCGCAGTACTTC. Together with reference TRBV28 and TRBJ2-7, the CDR3 gives the full variable domain: DVKVTQSSRYLVKRTGEKVFLECVQDMDHENMFWYRQDPGLGLRLIYFSYDVKMKEKGDIPEGYSVSREKKERFSLILESASTNQTSMYLCASSSSGTAPSQYFGPGTRLTVT.